Listed here are 17 T cell receptor beta chains from one sample, sequenced in a study of T-cell reconstitution after alpha-beta-depleted transplantation in children. Molecular barcoding with unique molecular identifiers was used for the TCRbeta library. TCRdb independently ran MiXCR on the PCR reads; one entry per CDR3 protein. The sample includes 500,000 or so distinct CDR3 sequences, 30% to 35% of them seen just once. The source material was PBMCs from the stem cell graft donor, sampled from the stem cell graft. These receptors were obtained from a human donor who donated a stem cell graft to a child with aplastic anemia.

The chain links TRBV7-2 to TRBJ1-1, with a weak D call TRBD1 (5 bases). This CDR3 comprises 13 residues. Germline values: CDR1 SGHTA, CDR2 FQGNSA. Trimming took off 5 bases at V and 1 base at J, with 8 bases between the two ends. The CDR3: CASSRGRNTEAFF. The DNA of the CDR3 is TGTGCCAGCAGCCGGGGCAGGAACACTGAAGCTTTCTTT.

CDR3: CASSPILYSGVLPFF. The CDR3 DNA is TGTGCCAGCAGTCCTATATTATACTCGGGAGTGTTGCCATTCTTC. This chain links TRBV12-3 or TRBV12-4 with TRBJ2-1; D is perhaps TRBD2 (6 bases). V gave up 5 bases and J gave up 16 bases, with 27 bases separating them. CDR3 length: 15 residues.

The gene calls are TRBV18 and TRBJ2-3; possibly TRBD1 or TRBD2 for D (5 bases each). The CDR3 totals 16 residues. Germline V CDR1 and CDR2: KGHSH, LQKENI. The V end lost 0 bases, the J end lost 2 bases, and 12 bases lay between the germline ends. The CDR3 DNA reads as TGTGCCAGCTCACCACCAGGGACCCACACCACAGATACGCAGTATTTT. Protein sequence: CASSPPGTHTTDTQYF.

The gene calls are TRBV7-2 and TRBJ1-1; a possible D gene is TRBD1 (5 bases). Trimming took off 2 bases at V and 1 base at J, with 14 bases between the two ends. Germline lookup yields CDR1 SGHTA and CDR2 FQGNSA. The CDR3 is made up of 16 amino acids. The CDR3 reads CASSLQGLTGNTEAFF. In DNA, the CDR3 is TGTGCCAGCAGCTTACAAGGTCTAACAGGGAACACTGAAGCTTTCTTT.

The V call is TRBV18, the J call TRBJ2-1; either TRBD1 or TRBD2 may supply D (6 bases each). This CDR3 is 15 amino acids long. Trimming removed 3 bases from V and 4 bases from J, with 13 bases in between. Germline V gives CDR1 KGHSH, CDR2 LQKENI. CDR3 sequence: CASSPQEGVYNEQFF. In DNA, the CDR3 is TGTGCCAGCTCACCGCAGGAGGGGGTTTACAATGAGCAGTTCTTC.

This clonotype was found a few times. The J gene is TRBJ2-1, the V gene TRBV28, with TRBD1 as a possible D gene (6 bases). Deletions cut 3 bases from V and 9 bases from J, with 9 bases between. CDR3 size: 12 residues. Germline CDR1 is MDHEN and CDR2 is SYDVKM. The CDR3 DNA reads TGTGCCAGCAGTTTCGGACAGCCTGAGCAGTTCTTC. This gives the protein CASSFGQPEQFF.

This clonotype was observed a few times. The rearrangement joins TRBV6-1 to TRBJ2-5; 10 positions agree with TRBD2. CDR3 length equals 16 residues. V lost 7 bases to trimming and J lost 1 base; unmatched junction nucleotides: 9. Germline CDR1 and CDR2: MNHNS and SASEGT. The CDR3: CASNAGVAGGQETQYF. In DNA, the CDR3 is TGTGCCAGCAACGCGGGGGTAGCGGGAGGCCAAGAGACCCAGTACTTC.

This clonotype was found a few times. The chain carries TRBV11-1 and TRBJ2-3, with TRBD2 matching 9 bases. Germline values: CDR1 SGHAT, CDR2 FQDESV (reference sequence). The CDR3 consists of 16 residues. After removal of 1 base from V and 1 base from J, the junction contained 3 bases not matched to a gene. The CDR3, as DNA: TGTGCCAGCAGCTTAGACGTAGCGGGAGGCACAGATACGCAGTATTTT. Translating it yields CASSLDVAGGTDTQYF.

Turning to this clonotype: One base away lies a much larger clone, so this may be a sequencing read error. The chain carries TRBV6-4 and TRBJ1-1; D ambiguous. Trimming took off 2 bases at V and 6 bases at J, with 10 bases between the two ends. Germline values: CDR1 MRHNA, CDR2 SNTAGT. The length of the CDR3 is 13 residues. The CDR3 coding sequence is TGTGCCAGCAGTGACAGGGATGGACCTGAAGCTTTCTTT. Translating it yields CASSDRDGPEAFF.

This clonotype was picked up a small number of times. The chain carries TRBV5-1 and TRBJ2-1; D may be TRBD2 (5 bases). Per germline, CDR1 SGHRS and CDR2 YFSETQ. CDR3 size: 12 residues. V was trimmed by 2 bases and J by 8 bases, leaving 8 bases between them. CDR3: CASSFSGDEQFF. DNA for the CDR3: TGCGCCAGCAGCTTCAGCGGCGATGAGCAGTTCTTC.

The table lists this clonotype with a few counts. This chain joins TRBV5-1 and TRBJ2-1; D unresolved. The germline V and J ends were trimmed by 0 bases and 4 bases, with 8 bases remaining between them. CDR3 length equals 14 residues. CDR1 is SGHRS, CDR2 YFSETQ, per germline. The CDR3 DNA is TGCGCCAGCAGCTTGGCGGCTCCTTACAATGAGCAGTTCTTC. This sequence encodes CASSLAAPYNEQFF.

V is TRBV29-1 and J is TRBJ2-1, with 9 positions matching TRBD2. Germline trimming cut 0 bases from V and 7 bases from J; bases unmatched to any gene: 7. Germline CDR1 reads SQVTM; CDR2 reads ANQGSEA. This CDR3 contains 15 residues. The CDR3 region is CSVEEKLAGRNEQFF. The CDR3 bases are TGCAGCGTTGAAGAAAAACTAGCGGGCAGAAATGAGCAGTTCTTC.

The rearrangement joins TRBV15 to TRBJ2-7; D uncertain. This CDR3 has 12 amino acids. The germline V gene has CDR1 LNHNV and CDR2 YYDKDF (reference sequence). With 3 bases removed from V and 7 bases from J, the gap between germline ends came to 10 bases. CDR3 sequence reads: CATSRDLGEQYF. CDR3 DNA: TGTGCCACCAGCAGGGACCTCGGAGAGCAGTACTTC. The full variable domain, in which reference TRBV15 and TRBJ2-7 provide the parts outside the CDR3, is DAMVIQNPRYQVTQFGKPVTLSCSQTLNHNVMYWYQQKSSQAPKLLFHYYDKDFNNEADTPDNFQSRRPNTSFCFLDIRSPGLGDTAMYLCATSRDLGEQYFGPGTRLTVT.

The rearrangement joins TRBV7-2 to TRBJ2-7; D is unresolved. The CDR3 spans 16 residues. The germline V and J ends were trimmed by 0 bases and 2 bases, with 14 bases remaining between them. Germline CDR1 is SGHTA and CDR2 is FQGNSA. CDR3 region: CASSLAGPRQAYEQYF. CDR3 DNA: TGTGCCAGCAGCTTAGCTGGCCCCCGGCAGGCCTACGAGCAGTACTTC.

The rearrangement uses TRBV12-3 or TRBV12-4 and TRBJ2-5; 9 bases are a match to TRBD2. This CDR3 spans 15 amino acids. Germline trimming cut 7 bases from V and 3 bases from J; bases unmatched to any gene: 9. The CDR3 region is CASNLAGDREETQYF. In DNA form, the CDR3 reads TGTGCCAGCAACTTAGCGGGAGATCGGGAAGAGACCCAGTACTTC.

This clonotype was seen only a few times. The chain combines TRBV6-2 or TRBV6-3 with TRBJ2-1, with D hard to call. This CDR3 region has 13 residues. Per the germline V gene, CDR1 is MNHEY and CDR2 is SVGEGT. V lost 1 base and J lost 7, with 8 bases in between. Written as DNA, the CDR3 is TGTGCCAGCAGTTACTGGGCTATTAATGAGCAGTTCTTC. Amino acid sequence: CASSYWAINEQFF.

This clonotype was seen more than once but under ten times. The V call is TRBV10-1, the J call TRBJ2-7, with D hard to call. Between the trimmed V and J ends, which lost 7 bases and 7 bases, there was a span of 29 bases. This CDR3 comprises 17 residues. Germline assignment: CDR1 WNHNN and CDR2 SYGVQD (reference sequence). Written as DNA, the CDR3 is TGCGCCAGCACCAAGACCATTCAATCTATGTTCTTCTGGGAGCAGTACGTC. Its protein product is CASTKTIQSMFFWEQYV.